This T cell receptor (beta chain) appears in the sequencing data of a study of CD8+ T cells in alopecia areata. Following RNA extraction, reverse transcription yielded cDNA that acted as the sequencing template. Assay used: immunoSEQ multiplex PCR; TCRdb lists only in-frame clones, some missing. The data hold some 110,000 clones, with less than 45% observed a single time. This CDR3 contains 15 residues. Per the germline V gene, CDR1 is SGHDT and CDR2 is YYEEEE. V lost 1 base to trimming and J lost 2 bases, with 12 bases between them. Study observations and caveats: The study also sequences resident alphabeta T cells of normal skin in scalp samples.

Turning to this clone: Its antigen is still unknown.

The chain has TRBV5-6 and TRBJ2-5, with D tentatively TRBD2 (5 bases). Sequenced sample: CD4+ T cells sorted from blood. The TCR originated in a human donor with alopecia areata. Here the CDR3 reads CASSLISVGQETQYF. The CDR3 coding sequence is TGTGCCAGCAGCTTGATTAGCGTTGGGCAAGAGACCCAGTACTTC.